This T cell receptor beta chain is drawn from a study of low-dose radiotherapy and immunotherapy resistance in tumors. Amplification of TCRs used a constant-region primer and V-primer adapter for roughly 21 PCR cycles. TCRdb re-derived calls from the reads in MiXCR, one entry per CDR3 protein. The sample records around 57,000 distinct CDR3 sequences, 33% being singletons. As to time point: after trial treatment. Treatment indicated: LDRT plus nivolumab, ipilimumab, low-dose cyclophosphamide and aspirin (RACIN trial). This CDR3 has 11 residues. Germline loops: CDR1 LGHNA, CDR2 YNFKEQ. V gave up 4 bases and J gave up 7 bases, with 4 bases separating them. This clonotype was found many times.

This receptor was identified in a male donor with rectosigmoid adenocarcinoma. The sample here was PBMCs, taken after low-dose radiotherapy plus immunotherapy. The rearrangement uses TRBV4-2 and TRBJ2-2; D unresolved. The CDR3 DNA reads as TGTGCCAGCAGCCCCGGCGGGGAGCTGTTTTTT. Its translation: CASSPGGELFF.